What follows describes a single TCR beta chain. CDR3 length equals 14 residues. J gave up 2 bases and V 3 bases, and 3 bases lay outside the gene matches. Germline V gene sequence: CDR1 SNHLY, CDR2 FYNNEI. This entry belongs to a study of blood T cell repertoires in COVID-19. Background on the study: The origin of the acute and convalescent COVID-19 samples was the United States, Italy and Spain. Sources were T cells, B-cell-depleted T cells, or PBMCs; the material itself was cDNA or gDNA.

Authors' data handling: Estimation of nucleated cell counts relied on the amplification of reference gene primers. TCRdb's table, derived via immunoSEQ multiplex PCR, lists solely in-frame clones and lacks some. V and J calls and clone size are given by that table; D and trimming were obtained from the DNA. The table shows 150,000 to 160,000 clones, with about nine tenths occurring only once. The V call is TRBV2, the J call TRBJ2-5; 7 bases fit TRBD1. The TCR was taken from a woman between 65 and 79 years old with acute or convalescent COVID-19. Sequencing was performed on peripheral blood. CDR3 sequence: CASSEQQGQETQYF. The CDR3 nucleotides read TGTGCCAGCAGTGAGCAACAGGGGCAAGAGACCCAGTACTTC.